This TCR beta chain comes out of a study of shared clonotypes between healthy human individuals. Only CD45RO-negative cells positively selected for CCR7 counted as naive CD8 cells, so terminally differentiated effector memory CD45RA+ cells were excluded. For sorted subsets, 150 to 200 ng DNA per replicate equaled 30,000 or so T cell genomes. Profiled with immunoSEQ multiplex PCR; TCRdb holds only in-frame clones, not every one. The table includes some 800,000 clones, 80% to 95% detected once. Specimen: naive CD8+ T cells sorted from blood. The source of this sequence is a man aged 30-40 years in good health.

Here the CDR3 reads CASSVTQYQSYEQYF. The CDR3, as DNA: TGTGCCAGCAGCGTAACCCAGTACCAATCCTACGAGCAGTACTTC. This chain links TRBV9 with TRBJ2-7; D gene ambiguous. Germline CDR1 SGDLS, CDR2 YYNGEE. V was pared by 1 base and J by 1 base, with 12 bases between. The CDR3 runs to 15 residues.